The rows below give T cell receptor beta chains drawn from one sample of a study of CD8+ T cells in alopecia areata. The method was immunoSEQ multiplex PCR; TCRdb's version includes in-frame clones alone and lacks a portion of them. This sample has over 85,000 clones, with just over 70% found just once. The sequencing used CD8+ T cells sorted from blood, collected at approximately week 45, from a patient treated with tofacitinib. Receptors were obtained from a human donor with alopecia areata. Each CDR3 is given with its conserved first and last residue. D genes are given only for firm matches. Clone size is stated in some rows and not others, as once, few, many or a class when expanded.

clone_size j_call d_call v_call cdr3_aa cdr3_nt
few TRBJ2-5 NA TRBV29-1 CSVEGGQINQETQYF TGCAGCGTTGAAGGTGGTCAGATAAACCAAGAGACCCAGTACTTC
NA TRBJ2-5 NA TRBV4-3 CASSQDRQETQYF TGCGCCAGCAGCCAAGACAGGCAAGAGACCCAGTACTTC
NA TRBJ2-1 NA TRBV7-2 CASSLGPRGGASGEQFF TGTGCCAGCAGCTTAGGTCCTAGAGGGGGGGCCAGTGGTGAGCAGTTCTTC
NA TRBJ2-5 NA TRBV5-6 CASSYRMETQYF TGTGCCAGCAGCTACCGTATGGAGACCCAGTACTTC
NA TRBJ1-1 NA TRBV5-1 CASSLDSTEAFF TGCGCCAGCAGCTTGGACTCGACTGAAGCTTTCTTT
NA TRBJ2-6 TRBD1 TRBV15 CATSSPEDRMAGANVLTF TGTGCCACCAGCAGTCCCGAGGACAGGATGGCTGGGGCCAACGTCCTGACTTTC
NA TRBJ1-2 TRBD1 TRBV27 CASSLDRGQSRYGYTF TGTGCCAGCAGTTTGGATAGGGGACAGAGCAGATATGGCTACACCTTC
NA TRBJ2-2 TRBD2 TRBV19 CASGRLASTGELFF TGTGCCAGTGGGAGACTAGCCAGCACCGGGGAGCTGTTTTTT
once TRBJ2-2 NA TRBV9 CASSAWGVPVNTGELFF TGTGCCAGCAGCGCCTGGGGGGTTCCCGTAAACACCGGGGAGCTGTTTTTT
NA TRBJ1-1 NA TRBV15 CATSSGGPNTEAFF TGTGCCACCAGCAGTGGAGGGCCGAACACTGAAGCTTTCTTT
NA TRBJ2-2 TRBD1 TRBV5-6 CASSRSGTGDGELFF TGTGCCAGCAGCCGTTCCGGGACAGGGGACGGGGAGCTGTTTTTT
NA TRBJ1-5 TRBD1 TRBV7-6 CASSLEGTGNQPQHF TGTGCCAGCAGCTTAGAGGGGACAGGGAATCAGCCCCAGCATTTT
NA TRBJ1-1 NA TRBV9 CASSDRLDGSLPEAFF TGTGCCAGCAGCGACCGGCTTGATGGATCCTTGCCTGAAGCTTTCTTT
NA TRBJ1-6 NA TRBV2 CASSESGAGLNSPLHF TGTGCCAGCAGTGAATCGGGGGCAGGACTGAATTCACCCCTCCACTTT
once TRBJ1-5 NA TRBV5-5 CASSLRTVNQPQHF TGTGCCAGCAGCTTGAGGACAGTCAATCAGCCCCAGCATTTT
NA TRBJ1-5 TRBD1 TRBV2 CASSKGQGDQPQHF TGTGCCAGCAGCAAGGGACAGGGAGATCAGCCCCAGCATTTT
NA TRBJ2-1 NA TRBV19 CASSILGNEQFF TGTGCCAGTAGTATATTGGGGAATGAGCAGTTCTTC
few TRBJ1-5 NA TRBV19 CASSQQGFGNQPQHF TGTGCCAGTAGCCAACAGGGTTTCGGCAATCAGCCCCAGCATTTT
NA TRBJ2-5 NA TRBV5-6 CASSLDSEETQYF TGTGCCAGCAGCTTGGACAGTGAAGAGACCCAGTACTTC
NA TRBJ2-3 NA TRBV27 CASSPLHPSTQYF TGTGCCAGCAGTCCACTGCACCCGTCTACGCAGTATTTT
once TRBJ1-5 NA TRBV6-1 CASSEARSVPWPQHF TGTGCCAGCAGTGAAGCGCGGTCAGTGCCGTGGCCCCAGCATTTT
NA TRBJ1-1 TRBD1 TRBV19 CASLTGGTEAFF TGTGCCAGCTTGACAGGGGGGACTGAAGCTTTCTTT
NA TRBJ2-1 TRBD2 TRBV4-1 CASSWGGRNEQFF TGCGCCAGCAGCTGGGGGGGGAGGAATGAGCAGTTCTTC
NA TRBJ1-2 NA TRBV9 CASNQGKGYGYTF TGTGCCAGCAATCAGGGGAAGGGCTATGGCTACACCTTC
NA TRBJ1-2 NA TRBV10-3 CAISEERSSLVKGYTF TGTGCCATCAGTGAGGAGAGGAGTTCCCTGGTAAAGGGCTACACCTTC
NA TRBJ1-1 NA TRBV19 CASSYLNTEAFF TGTGCCAGTAGCTACCTTAACACTGAAGCTTTCTTT
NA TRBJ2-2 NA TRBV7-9 CASSLQVHTGELFF TGTGCCAGCAGCTTACAGGTTCACACCGGGGAGCTGTTTTTT
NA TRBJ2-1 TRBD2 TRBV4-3 CASSQDLAGANEQFF TGCGCCAGCAGCCAGGATTTAGCGGGGGCTAATGAGCAGTTCTTC
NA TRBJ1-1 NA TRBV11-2 CASSLWGGEAFF TGTGCCAGCAGCTTATGGGGGGGGGAAGCTTTCTTT
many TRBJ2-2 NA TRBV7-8 CASSLKTGLAGELFF TGTGCCAGCAGCTTAAAAACAGGGTTGGCCGGGGAGCTGTTTTTT
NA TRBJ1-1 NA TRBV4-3 CASSQDRNRGAFF TGCGCCAGCAGCCAAGACCGGAACCGGGGAGCTTTCTTT
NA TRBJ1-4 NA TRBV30 CAWRKREWDEKLFF TGTGCCTGGAGGAAAAGGGAGTGGGATGAAAAACTGTTTTTT
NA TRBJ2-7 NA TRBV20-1 CSASDIDEQYF TGCAGTGCCAGCGATATCGACGAGCAGTACTTC
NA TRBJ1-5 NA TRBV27 CASSSLYSNQPQHF TGTGCCAGCAGTTCGTTATATAGCAATCAGCCCCAGCATTTT
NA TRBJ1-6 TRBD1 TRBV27 CASSFSGTGSSPLHF TGTGCCAGCAGTTTTTCCGGGACAGGGTCTTCACCCCTCCACTTT
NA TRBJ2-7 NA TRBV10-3 CAISESGDPYEQYF TGTGCCATCAGTGAGTCAGGGGACCCATACGAGCAGTACTTC
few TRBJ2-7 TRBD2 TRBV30 CAWSVTGGEQYF TGTGCCTGGAGTGTAACCGGGGGGGAGCAGTACTTC
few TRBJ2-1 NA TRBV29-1 CSVEALGLEFF TGCAGCGTTGAGGCTCTAGGCTTGGAGTTCTTC
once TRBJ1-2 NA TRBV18 CASSPPDGPYGYTF TGTGCCAGCTCACCACCCGACGGACCCTATGGCTACACCTTC
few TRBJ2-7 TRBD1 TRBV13 CASSAMGQGFYEQYF TGTGCCAGCAGCGCAATGGGACAGGGATTTTACGAGCAGTACTTC
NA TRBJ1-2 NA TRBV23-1 CASSQGQAHYGYTF TGCGCCAGCAGTCAAGGGCAGGCCCACTATGGCTACACCTTC
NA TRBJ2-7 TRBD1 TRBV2 CASSGDRQPSYEQYF TGTGCCAGCAGTGGGGACAGGCAACCTTCCTACGAGCAGTACTTC
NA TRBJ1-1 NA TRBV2 CASTGTPGGMNTEAFF TGTGCCAGCACCGGGACGCCGGGGGGTATGAACACTGAAGCTTTCTTT